This paragraph covers one TCR beta chain sequence. This record belongs to a study of technical replicates of blood from a handful of donors. The CDR3 spans 15 residues. V lost 6 bases, J lost 7 bases, and 19 bases lay in between. The germline CDR1 and CDR2 sequences are MNHNY and SVGAGI (reference sequence). Produced via immunoSEQ multiplex PCR; TCRdb's table is partial and in-frame only. In the table there are tens of thousands of clones, about 96% of which are singletons. Source material: T cells isolated from PBMCs. This chain connects TRBV6-6 to TRBJ1-5; D might be TRBD1 (6 bases). The clonotype was recovered from a human donor in good health. CDR3 DNA: TGTGCCAGCAGCCCCCCCAGGGACATAATCCAGCCCCAGCATTTT. It yields the protein CASSPPRDIIQPQHF.